Listed below are T cell receptor beta chains from one sample, sequenced in a study of blood T cell repertoires in COVID-19. Produced via immunoSEQ multiplex PCR; TCRdb's table is partial and in-frame only. The sample has tens of thousands of clones, 60% to 75% seen once. The sample consisted of peripheral blood. The receptors were gathered from a man aged 45 to 65 with COVID-19, enrolled during active disease. CDR3s include the opening cysteine and the closing phenylalanine or tryptophan. Fields, in order: D gene, V gene, clone size, J gene, CDR3 protein, CDR3 DNA. A D gene is named only where the DNA matches it firmly. Some rows mark clone size as missing; the rest say once, few, many or name a class of expanded clone.

d_call: TRBD2; v_call: TRBV6-5; clone_size: .; j_call: TRBJ2-5; cdr3_aa: CASLETGGETQYF; cdr3_nt: TGTGCCAGCCTTGAGACGGGGGGAGAGACCCAGTACTTC
d_call: .; v_call: TRBV7-2; clone_size: .; j_call: TRBJ1-2; cdr3_aa: CASSSLLNRVPNYGYTF; cdr3_nt: TGTGCCAGCAGCTCTCTTCTGAACAGGGTTCCCAACTATGGCTACACCTTC
d_call: .; v_call: TRBV5-1; clone_size: .; j_call: TRBJ1-2; cdr3_aa: CASSLGSGHGYTF; cdr3_nt: TGCGCCAGCAGCCTGGGGTCAGGGCATGGCTACACCTTC
d_call: TRBD1; v_call: TRBV4-2; clone_size: .; j_call: TRBJ1-4; cdr3_aa: CASSQDGDSRNEKLFF; cdr3_nt: TGTGCCAGCAGCCAAGATGGGGACAGCCGCAATGAAAAACTGTTTTTT
d_call: .; v_call: TRBV20-1; clone_size: .; j_call: TRBJ2-5; cdr3_aa: CSASWASQQETQYF; cdr3_nt: TGCAGTGCTAGTTGGGCCAGTCAACAAGAGACCCAGTACTTC
d_call: TRBD2; v_call: TRBV6-5; clone_size: medium-sized; j_call: TRBJ2-1; cdr3_aa: CASSLFSGRATNEQFF; cdr3_nt: TGTGCCAGCAGTTTATTTAGCGGGAGGGCCACCAATGAGCAGTTCTTC
d_call: TRBD1; v_call: TRBV6-5; clone_size: .; j_call: TRBJ1-2; cdr3_aa: CASTEGTGWDGYTF; cdr3_nt: TGTGCCAGCACCGAAGGGACAGGTTGGGATGGCTACACCTTC
d_call: .; v_call: TRBV6-1; clone_size: .; j_call: TRBJ1-2; cdr3_aa: CASSEVPGGRGYTF; cdr3_nt: TGTGCCAGCAGTGAAGTCCCGGGCGGGAGAGGCTACACCTTC
d_call: TRBD1; v_call: TRBV25-1; clone_size: .; j_call: TRBJ1-2; cdr3_aa: CASSEAGGDTANYGYTF; cdr3_nt: TGTGCCAGCAGTGAAGCAGGGGGAGATACTGCTAACTATGGCTACACCTTC
d_call: .; v_call: TRBV3-1/TRBV3-2; clone_size: .; j_call: TRBJ1-6; cdr3_aa: CASSQGGLNSPLHF; cdr3_nt: TGTGCCAGCAGCCAGGGGGGGCTTAATTCACCCCTCCACTTT
d_call: .; v_call: TRBV19; clone_size: .; j_call: TRBJ1-2; cdr3_aa: CASSIGGRNGYTF; cdr3_nt: TGTGCCAGTAGTATAGGAGGGCGTAATGGCTACACCTTC
d_call: .; v_call: TRBV19; clone_size: .; j_call: TRBJ2-2; cdr3_aa: CASSKPSGRDTGELFF; cdr3_nt: TGTGCCAGTAGTAAGCCCTCCGGTCGGGACACCGGGGAGCTGTTTTTT
d_call: .; v_call: TRBV11-3; clone_size: .; j_call: TRBJ1-1; cdr3_aa: CASSLSSSGRWTEAFF; cdr3_nt: TGTGCCAGCAGCTTATCGTCCTCAGGTCGGTGGACTGAAGCTTTCTTT
d_call: .; v_call: TRBV10-1; clone_size: few; j_call: TRBJ2-1; cdr3_aa: CASSGTLGSEQFF; cdr3_nt: TGCGCCAGCAGTGGTACCCTGGGCAGTGAGCAGTTCTTC